These 22 T cell receptor beta chains originate from one sample sequenced in a study. TCRdb fed the 5' RACE reads into MiXCR, producing one record per CDR3 protein. The sample lists approximately 60,000 distinct CDR3 sequences, approximately 26% seen once, with around 2% in the top ten. Treg sorting used a CD4+CD25+CD127-/low gate. Sequencing used tumor-infiltrating Tregs sorted from the breast tumor. These receptors originate from a female donor with breast cancer.

This clonotype was picked up many times. The J gene is TRBJ2-1, the V gene TRBV4-1; TRBD2 aligns across 7 bases. Germline CDR1 is MGHRA and CDR2 is YSYEKL. Losses at the gene ends were 1 base for V and 7 bases for J; bases not matched to a gene: 13. CDR3 length: 17 residues. As DNA, the CDR3 is TGCGCCAGCAGCCAAGTCCGCGCCGCGGGAGCTTGGAATGAGCAGTTCTTC. This encodes CASSQVRAAGAWNEQFF.

As concerns this clonotype: One end of the junction does not line up with germline, which may come from a read error. The chain uses TRBV5-1 and TRBJ2-7; 8 bases map to TRBD2. Germline V CDR1 and CDR2: SGHRS, YFSETQ. The CDR3 is made up of 14 amino acids. CDR3 protein: CAGRPSGSIHEQYF. The CDR3 region has the DNA TGCGCCGGCAGACCAAGCGGGAGTATCCACGAGCAGTACTTC.

This clonotype came up a few times. This chain links TRBV4-3 with TRBJ1-6, with D possibly matching TRBD1 (6 bases). There are 15 residues in the CDR3. Trimming removed 3 bases from V and 10 bases from J, with 16 bases in between. Germline assignment: CDR1 LGHNA and CDR2 YSLEER. The DNA for the CDR3 is TGCGCCAGCAGCCACGAAAACGCACAGGGATCACCCCTCCACTTT. Translated, it gives CASSHENAQGSPLHF.

This rearrangement joins TRBV6-1 to TRBJ1-1, with D uncertain. The CDR3 is made up of 13 amino acids. Germline CDR1 reads MNHNS; CDR2 reads SASEGT. Trimming shortened V by 7 bases and J by 0 bases, and 9 bases separated the two germline ends. CDR3 protein: CASTMTMNTEAFF. For the CDR3, the DNA is TGTGCCAGCACCATGACCATGAACACTGAAGCTTTCTTT.

This chain connects TRBV6-4 to TRBJ1-1; D is unclear. The germline V and J ends were trimmed by 3 bases and 1 base, with 6 bases remaining between them. CDR1 MRHNA and CDR2 SNTAGT come from the germline V gene. CDR3 length: 13 residues. Written as DNA, the CDR3 is TGTGCCAGCAGTGAACAGCAGAACACTGAAGCTTTCTTT. The encoded protein is CASSEQQNTEAFF.

In its sample, this clonotype was seen many times. The chain joins TRBV20-1 to TRBJ2-3; tentative D call: TRBD2 (6 bases). CDR3 length: 12 residues. In germline, CDR1 is DFQATT, CDR2 SNEGSKA (reference sequence). V was shortened by 6 bases and J by 1 base, with 8 bases between the two germline ends. As DNA, the CDR3 is TGCAGTGCGGGCGGGGGCACAGATACGCAGTATTTT. Protein sequence: CSAGGGTDTQYF.

As for this clonotype: Its ends do not fully match the called genes, so a read error is possible. This chain connects TRBV20-1 to TRBJ2-3; 8 bases align to TRBD2. CDR3 length: 15 amino acids. The V gene's germline CDR1 is DFQATT and CDR2 SNEGSKA (reference sequence). The CDR3 region has the DNA TGCAGTGTTAGACTCCCAGCGGGGGGCACAGATACGCAGTATTTT. Amino acid sequence: CSVRLPAGGTDTQYF.

DNA of the CDR3: TGCAGCGTTGAAGAGACAGGGTTCTCCTACGAGCAGTACTTC. Its translation is CSVEETGFSYEQYF. This chain joins TRBV29-1 and TRBJ2-7; TRBD1 aligns across 7 bases. The CDR3 runs 14 residues. Germline CDR1 is SQVTM and CDR2 is ANQGSEA. Losses at the gene ends were 0 bases for V and 0 bases for J; bases not matched to a gene: 2.

This clonotype appeared many times. The genes are TRBV4-3 and TRBJ1-2; D unresolved. Germline V gene data show CDR1 as LGHNA and CDR2 as YSLEER. This CDR3 is 15 amino acids long. V shed 0 bases and J shed 3 bases, with 11 bases lying between them. CDR3 in amino acids: CASSQDTGFDYGYTF. CDR3 sequence (DNA): TGCGCCAGCAGCCAAGATACGGGCTTCGACTATGGCTACACCTTC.

The CDR3 region is CASSWRVSREAFF. CDR3 bases: TGTGCCAGCAGCTGGAGGGTATCGAGGGAAGCTTTCTTT. This chain joins TRBV5-4 and TRBJ1-1; no firm D call. The length of the CDR3 is 13 residues. Trimming pared 3 bases from V and 8 bases from J, leaving 14 bases between. CDR1 is SGHNT, CDR2 YYREEE, per germline (reference sequence).

The chain combines TRBV7-9 with TRBJ1-3; no clear D gene. V gave up 1 base and J gave up 0 bases, with 7 bases separating them. This CDR3 region has 15 residues. The germline V gene encodes CDR1 SEHNR and CDR2 FQNEAQ (reference sequence). The CDR3 protein is CASSLELGSGNTIYF. The CDR3, as DNA: TGTGCCAGCAGCTTAGAGTTGGGCTCTGGAAACACCATATATTTT.

The chain has TRBV20-1 and TRBJ2-3; the match to TRBD2 covers 9 bases. This CDR3 spans 14 amino acids. Germline lookup yields CDR1 DFQATT and CDR2 SNEGSKA (reference sequence). V trimming: 5 bases; J trimming: 6 bases; junction bases outside the gene matches: 9. The CDR3, as DNA: TGCAGTGCTTTCAAGCGGGAGGAGGGGGATACGCAGTATTTT. Protein sequence: CSAFKREEGDTQYF.

As for this clonotype: A much larger clone sits a single nucleotide away, making a read error possible. V gene TRBV6-5 combines with J gene TRBJ2-7; no reliable D call. Between the trimmed V and J ends, which lost 6 bases and 4 bases, there was a span of 7 bases. This CDR3 is built from 11 residues. CDR1 is MNHEY, CDR2 SVGAGI, per germline. The CDR3, as DNA: TGTGCCAGCAGGAATCTGTACGAGCAGTACTTC. Translation: CASRNLYEQYF.

V is TRBV5-1 and J is TRBJ2-2; D is unclear. There are 15 residues in the CDR3. Germline CDR1 SGHRS, CDR2 YFSETQ. Deletions cut 0 bases from V and 1 base from J, with 7 bases between. The CDR3 DNA is TGCGCCAGCAGCTTGGCCGAGCGGAACACCGGGGAGCTGTTTTTT. Translation gives CASSLAERNTGELFF.

This clonotype showed up just a few times. This chain uses TRBV28 with TRBJ1-4; the match to TRBD1 covers 7 bases. This CDR3 has 13 residues. Germline CDR1 MDHEN, CDR2 SYDVKM. V was clipped by 4 bases and J by 7 bases; unmatched bases: 3. Written as DNA, the CDR3 is TGTGCCAGCAGTTCCTACAGGGGTGAAAAACTGTTTTTT. This encodes CASSSYRGEKLFF.

This clonotype was found a few times. This chain links TRBV4-3 with TRBJ2-2; the D gene is possibly TRBD2 (6 bases). The CDR3 has 15 residues. In germline, CDR1 is LGHNA, CDR2 YSLEER. Trimming shortened V by 6 bases and J by 5 bases, and 16 bases separated the two germline ends. This chain's CDR3 is CASRLKAEGTGELFF. The CDR3 DNA reads TGCGCCAGCAGGCTGAAGGCGGAGGGGACCGGGGAGCTGTTTTTT.

The chain combines TRBV4-1 with TRBJ1-1; no clear D gene. The ends were cut back, 5 bases at V and 5 bases at J, with 15 bases in the middle. CDR1 MGHRA and CDR2 YSYEKL come from the germline V gene. The CDR3 contains 14 residues. The CDR3 DNA reads as TGCGCCAGCAGCGCACAGACCCGAGGGACTGAAGCTTTCTTT. It is translated as CASSAQTRGTEAFF.

The chain links TRBV7-2 to TRBJ2-3; possible D gene TRBD2, 6 bases. The germline gives CDR1 SGHTA, CDR2 FQGNSA. The CDR3 totals 14 residues. The V gene lost 3 bases and the J gene lost 5 bases, with 12 bases spanning the gap. The DNA of the CDR3 is TGTGCCAGCAGCTTGGGCGGGAATGTAGATACGCAGTATTTT. It codes for CASSLGGNVDTQYF.

The table lists this clonotype with a few counts. The chain couples TRBV12-3 or TRBV12-4 to TRBJ2-3, with TRBD2 matching 13 bases. CDR3 length equals 16 residues. The V gene end was trimmed by 6 bases and the J gene end by 5 bases; junction bases not matched to a gene: 8. The CDR3 reads CASRLTSGRAKDTQYF. The CDR3, as DNA: TGTGCCAGCAGGTTAACTAGCGGGAGGGCCAAAGATACGCAGTATTTT.

This clonotype was counted between two and nine times. This chain links TRBV20-1 with TRBJ1-2; D gene ambiguous. In germline, CDR1 is DFQATT, CDR2 SNEGSKA (reference sequence). CDR3 size: 12 residues. Between the trimmed V and J ends, which lost 2 bases and 7 bases, there was a span of 11 bases. This CDR3 reads CSARLSAGGYTF. In nucleotides, the CDR3 is TGCAGTGCTAGATTATCCGCTGGTGGCTACACCTTC.

The genes are TRBV20-1 and TRBJ2-3; TRBD1 matches at 8 bases. After removal of 3 bases from V and 3 bases from J, the junction contained 8 bases not matched to a gene. The CDR3 consists of 15 residues. Germline CDR1 DFQATT, CDR2 SNEGSKA (reference sequence). The CDR3 coding sequence is TGCAGTGCTAGGGGGGAAAGACAGGGGACAGATACGCAGTATTTT. It specifies CSARGERQGTDTQYF.

The gene calls are TRBV5-6 and TRBJ2-3, with D possibly TRBD1 on 6 matching bases. Germline V CDR1 and CDR2: SGHDT, YYEEEE. V lost 4 bases, J lost 2 bases, and 17 bases lay in between. This CDR3 has 16 amino acids. CDR3 sequence reads: CASSLTRQVHTDTQYF. The CDR3 DNA sequence: TGTGCCAGCAGCCTGACTCGACAGGTCCACACAGATACGCAGTATTTT.